Described below is a single T cell receptor beta chain sequence and its context. Antigen: not known. At one boundary the junction diverges from the germline segment, which might be a read error. The CDR3 is 14 residues long. Germline V gives CDR1 SGHAT, CDR2 FQNNGV. This specimen comes from a study of T-cell reconstitution after alpha-beta-depleted transplantation in children. A TCRbeta library incorporating unique molecular identifiers was prepared. In TCRdb, the PCR reads were re-called with MiXCR into one record per CDR3 protein. This table has approximately 240,000 distinct CDR3 sequences, approximately 11% appearing once. General study results and limits: Several hundred expanded graft clones reportedly supplied alpha-beta T cells about two months after transplant.

The receptor's source is a child younger than two with acute myeloid leukemia, due to receive a stem cell transplant. The rearrangement links TRBV11-2 to TRBJ2-2; D is unclear. The source was PBMCs, collected before TCRalphabeta/CD19-depleted stem cell transplant. The chain's CDR3 is CASSLDSYTRELFF. CDR3 sequence (DNA): TGTGCCAGCAGCTTAGACAGTTACACCAGGGAGCTGTTTTTT.